One sample yielded the 21 T cell receptor beta chains listed below, sequenced in a study of blood T cell repertoires in COVID-19. The repertoire was sequenced with immunoSEQ multiplex PCR; TCRdb's copy has only in-frame clones and lacks some. The sample lists approximately 200,000 clones; around 84% were seen once. The source material was peripheral blood. The receptors were sampled from a woman at least 80 years old with COVID-19, enrolled during active disease.

The rearrangement uses TRBV6-5 and TRBJ1-4; unclear D gene. The CDR3 has 12 residues. Germline V CDR1 and CDR2: MNHEY, SVGAGI. Trimming cost V 7 bases and J 0 bases, with 3 bases left between them. CDR3 sequence: CASITTNEKLFF. DNA for the CDR3: TGTGCCAGCATTACAACTAATGAAAAACTGTTTTTT.

This clone was observed a handful of times. One junction end disagrees with the germline gene, perhaps due to a read error. The chain has TRBV6-4 and TRBJ1-1; a possible D gene is TRBD1 (5 bases). Germline assignment: CDR1 MRHNA and CDR2 SNTAGT. The CDR3 loop spans 13 amino acids. CDR3 in DNA: TGTGCCAGCAGTGAGTCAGGGAACAGTGAAGCTTTCTTT. It specifies CASSESGNSEAFF.

The chain recombines TRBV5-1 with TRBJ1-4; TRBD1 is a possible D gene (5 bases). The CDR3 sequence is 15 residues long. Germline V lookup: CDR1 SGHRS, CDR2 YFSETQ. The V end was cut by 3 bases, the J end by 7 bases, with 16 bases between. The CDR3 DNA is TGCGCCAGCAGCTCCGGATGGGGGGAGAGTGAAAAACTGTTTTTT. Translating gives CASSSGWGESEKLFF.

The J gene is TRBJ1-2, the V gene TRBV7-6; no clear D. Germline V gives CDR1 SGHVS, CDR2 FNYEAQ. This CDR3 has 16 amino acids. V lost 2 bases and J 3 bases, leaving 16 bases between the germline ends. For the CDR3, the DNA is TGTGCCAGCAGCTTAAATACTGATGCAGGCTACTATGGCTACACCTTC. Translated, it gives CASSLNTDAGYYGYTF.

This chain joins TRBV18 and TRBJ1-1; weak D call: TRBD1 (6 bases). The germline CDR1 and CDR2 sequences are KGHSH and LQKENI. This CDR3 is built from 14 residues. The ends were cut back, 2 bases at V and 3 bases at J, with 10 bases in the middle. For the CDR3, the DNA is TGTGCCAGCTCACCATCGGCAGGGGACACTGAAGCTTTCTTT. Translating gives CASSPSAGDTEAFF.

The rearrangement uses TRBV2 and TRBJ1-6; 9 nucleotides line up with TRBD1. Per the germline V gene, CDR1 is SNHLY and CDR2 is FYNNEI. The junction had 6 bases not matched to a gene; V was cut back by 8 bases and J by 7 bases. This CDR3 has 14 amino acids. The CDR3 nucleotides read TGTGCCAGCCGAGGGACAGGGAGGAATTCACCCCTCCACTTT. Translated: CASRGTGRNSPLHF.

This clone has just a few counts. This chain connects TRBV6-6 to TRBJ1-2; TRBD1 matches at 8 bases. Germline CDR1 and CDR2: MNHNY and SVGAGI (reference sequence). The junction had 7 bases not matched to a gene; V was cut back by 8 bases and J by 8 bases. The CDR3 runs to 12 residues. The CDR3 loop is CASRGQGSGYTF. The DNA for the CDR3 is TGTGCCAGCCGAGGACAGGGCAGCGGCTACACCTTC.

In DNA, the CDR3 is TGTGCCAGCAGTGACCGACTAGCGGGGGGCCAAGAGACCCAGTACTTC. It yields the protein CASSDRLAGGQETQYF. The chain carries TRBV6-1 and TRBJ2-5, with TRBD2 identical over 13 bases. The germline V gene has CDR1 MNHNS and CDR2 SASEGT. Losses at the gene ends were 3 bases for V and 1 base for J; bases not matched to a gene: 2. The CDR3 is 16 residues long.

The rearrangement joins TRBV2 to TRBJ1-2; no clear D gene. Deletions cut 4 bases from V and 4 bases from J, with 13 bases between. The CDR3 spans 14 residues. Germline V CDR1 and CDR2: SNHLY, FYNNEI. The DNA of the CDR3 is TGTGCCAGCAGTGCTTTCGGAGGCATCTATGGCTACACCTTC. This codes for CASSAFGGIYGYTF.

This chain links TRBV14 with TRBJ1-4; tentative D call: TRBD1 (6 bases). CDR1 is SGHDN, CDR2 FVKESK, per germline. The length of the CDR3 is 17 residues. Trimming removed 3 bases from V and 3 bases from J, with 17 bases in between. CDR3 in amino acids: CASSHETGFTANEKLFF. CDR3 DNA: TGTGCCAGCAGCCACGAAACAGGGTTTACGGCTAATGAAAAACTGTTTTTT.

Notes on this clone: The same CDR3 also results from other DNA sequences found in this sample. The chain has TRBV3-1 (or the pseudogene TRBV3-2) and TRBJ2-3; 9 nucleotides agree with TRBD1. Trimming cost V 4 bases and J 1 base; bases outside gene matches: 3. In germline, CDR1 is LGHDT, CDR2 YNNKEL (reference sequence). The CDR3 runs to 15 residues. Here the CDR3 DNA reads TGTGCCAGCAGCCCCCGGGACAGGGGCACAGATACGCAGTATTTT. This gives the protein CASSPRDRGTDTQYF.

The rearrangement uses TRBV6-4 and TRBJ1-1; D gene unclear. V gave up 6 bases and J gave up 0 bases, with 8 bases separating them. Per the germline V gene, CDR1 is MRHNA and CDR2 is SNTAGT. This CDR3 has 13 amino acids. The CDR3 DNA reads TGTGCCAGCAGCCTTTTATTGAACACTGAAGCTTTCTTT. It is translated as CASSLLLNTEAFF.

V usage is TRBV19 and J usage is TRBJ2-5, with 8 bases identical to TRBD1. Germline loops: CDR1 LNHDA, CDR2 SQIVND (reference sequence). J gave up 5 bases and V 5 bases, and 13 bases lay outside the gene matches. The CDR3 length is 16 residues. The CDR3 DNA reads TGTGCCAGTAGTGCCCCCCGACAGGGGTCGGGGGAGACCCAGTACTTC. Amino acid sequence: CASSAPRQGSGETQYF.

CDR3 in amino acids: CASSTASMNTEAFF. The CDR3 coding sequence is TGTGCCAGCAGTACAGCATCCATGAACACTGAAGCTTTCTTT. The rearrangement uses TRBV28 and TRBJ1-1, with unresolved D. This CDR3 has 14 amino acids. CDR1 is MDHEN, CDR2 SYDVKM, per germline. Trimming shortened V by 5 bases and J by 0 bases, and 10 bases separated the two germline ends. The whole variable domain, remainder taken from reference TRBV28 and TRBJ1-1, is DVKVTQSSRYLVKRTGEKVFLECVQDMDHENMFWYRQDPGLGLRLIYFSYDVKMKEKGDIPEGYSVSREKKERFSLILESASTNQTSMYLCASSTASMNTEAFFGQGTRLTVV.

The chain uses TRBV4-1 and TRBJ2-7; TRBD1 might be the D (7 bases). The length of the CDR3 is 20 residues. Trimming left V 8 bases short and J 0 bases short, with 32 bases between. CDR1 MGHRA and CDR2 YSYEKL come from the germline V gene. The DNA of the CDR3 is TGCGCCAGCCCTCACCCAGGGGGGACGAAAACAGGGAGGAGCTCCTACGAGCAGTACTTC. Amino acid sequence: CASPHPGGTKTGRSSYEQYF.

V and J are TRBV7-2 and TRBJ1-1; 8 bases align to TRBD1. V trimming: 7 bases; J trimming: 3 bases; junction bases outside the gene matches: 7. CDR1 and CDR2 from the germline V gene are SGHTA and FQGNSA. The CDR3 spans 14 residues. The CDR3 is CASTFNRGYTEAFF. The CDR3 DNA reads as TGTGCCAGCACCTTTAACAGGGGGTACACTGAAGCTTTCTTT.

The V gene is TRBV28, the J gene TRBJ2-7; D is possibly TRBD1 (5 bases). CDR3 size: 13 residues. Between the trimmed V and J ends, which lost 6 bases and 0 bases, there was a span of 9 bases. The germline CDR1 and CDR2 sequences are MDHEN and SYDVKM. The CDR3 DNA sequence: TGTGCCAGCAGAGGACACCTCTCCTACGAGCAGTACTTC. Translated, it gives CASRGHLSYEQYF. The full variable domain, with the rest looked up from reference TRBV28 and TRBJ2-7, is DVKVTQSSRYLVKRTGEKVFLECVQDMDHENMFWYRQDPGLGLRLIYFSYDVKMKEKGDIPEGYSVSREKKERFSLILESASTNQTSMYLCASRGHLSYEQYFGPGTRLTVT.

Of note for this clone: Distinct nucleotide sequences in the sample also encode this CDR3. V gene TRBV5-1 combines with J gene TRBJ1-1; D might be TRBD1 (6 bases). Trimming removed 3 bases at V and 5 bases at J, with 11 bases between. Germline CDR1 reads SGHRS; CDR2 reads YFSETQ. This CDR3 contains 13 residues. The CDR3 nucleotides are TGCGCCAGCAGCTCGCAGGGGAGAACTGAAGCTTTCTTT. Its translation is CASSSQGRTEAFF.

The chain uses TRBV6-5 and TRBJ1-5; a possible D gene is TRBD1 (5 bases). The CDR3 runs 13 residues. The V and J ends lost 6 bases and 3 bases respectively, with 9 bases between them. Germline values: CDR1 MNHEY, CDR2 SVGAGI. The CDR3 coding sequence is TGTGCCAGCAGGCCGACAGTCAATCAGCCCCAGCATTTT. It specifies CASRPTVNQPQHF.

The genes are TRBV5-1 and TRBJ2-5; 7 nucleotides align to TRBD2. The V and J ends lost 4 bases and 3 bases, in that order; junction bases with no gene match: 3. The CDR3 is 13 amino acids. Germline loops: CDR1 SGHRS, CDR2 YFSETQ. The CDR3 coding sequence is TGCGCCAGCAGCGCCGGACTAGAAGAGACCCAGTACTTC. Its translation: CASSAGLEETQYF. Full variable domain (missing parts from reference TRBV5-1 and TRBJ2-5): KAGVTQTPRYLIKTRGQQVTLSCSPISGHRSVSWYQQTPGQGLQFLFEYFSETQRNKGNFPGRFSGRQFSNSRSEMNVSTLELGDSALYLCASSAGLEETQYFGPGTRLLVL.

The V gene is TRBV6-4, the J gene TRBJ2-2; 8 bases line up with TRBD1. The CDR3 totals 15 residues. Germline CDR1 MRHNA, CDR2 SNTAGT. Trimming at V came to 6 bases and at J to 2 bases, leaving 5 bases not matched to a gene. CDR3 nucleotide sequence: TGTGCCAGCAGACCGACAGGGGCCAACACCGGGGAGCTGTTTTTT. Its translation is CASRPTGANTGELFF.